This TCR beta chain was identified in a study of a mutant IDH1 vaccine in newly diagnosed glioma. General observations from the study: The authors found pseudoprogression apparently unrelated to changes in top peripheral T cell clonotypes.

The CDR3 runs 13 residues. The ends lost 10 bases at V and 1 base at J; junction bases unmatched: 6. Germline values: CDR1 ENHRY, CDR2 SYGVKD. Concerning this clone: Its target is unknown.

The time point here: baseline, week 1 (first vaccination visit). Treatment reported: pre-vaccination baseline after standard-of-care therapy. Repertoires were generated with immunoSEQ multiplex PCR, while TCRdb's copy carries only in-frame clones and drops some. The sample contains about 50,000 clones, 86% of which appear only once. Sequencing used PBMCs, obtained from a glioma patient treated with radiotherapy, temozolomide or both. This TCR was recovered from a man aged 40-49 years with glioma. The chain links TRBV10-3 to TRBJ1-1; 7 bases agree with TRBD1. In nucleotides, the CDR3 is TGTGCCACCGGGACAGTGACGAACACTGAAGCTTTCTTT. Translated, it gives CATGTVTNTEAFF.